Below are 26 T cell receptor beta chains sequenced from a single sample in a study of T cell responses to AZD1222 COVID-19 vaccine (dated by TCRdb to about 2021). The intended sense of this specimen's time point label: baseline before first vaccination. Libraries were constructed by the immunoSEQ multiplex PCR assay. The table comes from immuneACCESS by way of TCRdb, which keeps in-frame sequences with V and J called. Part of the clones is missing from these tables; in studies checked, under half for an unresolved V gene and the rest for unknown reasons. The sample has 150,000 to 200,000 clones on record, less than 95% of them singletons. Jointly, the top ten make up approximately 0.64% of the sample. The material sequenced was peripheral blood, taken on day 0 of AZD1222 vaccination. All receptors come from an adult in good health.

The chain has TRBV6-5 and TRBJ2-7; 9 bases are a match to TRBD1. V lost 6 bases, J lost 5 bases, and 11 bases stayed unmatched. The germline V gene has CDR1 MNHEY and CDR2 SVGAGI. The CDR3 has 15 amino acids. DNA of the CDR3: TGTGCCAGCAGGGGGACAGGGAAAGTTTTCAACGAGCAGTACTTC. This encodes CASRGTGKVFNEQYF.

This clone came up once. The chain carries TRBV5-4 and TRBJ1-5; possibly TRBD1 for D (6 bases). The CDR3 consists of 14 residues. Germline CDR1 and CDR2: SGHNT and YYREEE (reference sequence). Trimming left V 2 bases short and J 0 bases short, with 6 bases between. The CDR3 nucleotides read TGTGCCAGCAGCTTACAGGGTAGCAATCAGCCCCAGCATTTT. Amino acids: CASSLQGSNQPQHF. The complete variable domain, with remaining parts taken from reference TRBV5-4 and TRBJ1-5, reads ETGVTQSPTHLIKTRGQQVTLRCSSQSGHNTVSWYQQALGQGPQFIFQYYREEENGRGNFPPRFSGLQFPNYSSELNVNALELDDSALYLCASSLQGSNQPQHFGDGTRLSIL.

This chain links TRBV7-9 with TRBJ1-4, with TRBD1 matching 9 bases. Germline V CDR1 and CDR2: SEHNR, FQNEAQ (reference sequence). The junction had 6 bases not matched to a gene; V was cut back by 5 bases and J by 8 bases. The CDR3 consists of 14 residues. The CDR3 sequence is CASSRQGDAEKLFF. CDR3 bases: TGTGCCAGCAGCCGACAGGGGGACGCGGAAAAACTGTTTTTT.

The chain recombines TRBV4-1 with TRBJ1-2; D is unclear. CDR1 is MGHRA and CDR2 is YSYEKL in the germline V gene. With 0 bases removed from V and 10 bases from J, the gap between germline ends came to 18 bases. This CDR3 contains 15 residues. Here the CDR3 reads CASSQDWTTTMVYTF. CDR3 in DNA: TGCGCCAGCAGCCAAGATTGGACGACAACTATGGTCTACACCTTC.

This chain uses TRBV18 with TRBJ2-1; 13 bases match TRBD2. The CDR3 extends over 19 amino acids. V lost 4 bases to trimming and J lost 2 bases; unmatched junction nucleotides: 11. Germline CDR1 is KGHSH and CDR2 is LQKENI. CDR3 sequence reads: CASSLWTSGRGAAYNEQFF. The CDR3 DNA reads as TGTGCCAGCTCACTTTGGACTAGCGGGAGAGGCGCGGCCTACAATGAGCAGTTCTTC.

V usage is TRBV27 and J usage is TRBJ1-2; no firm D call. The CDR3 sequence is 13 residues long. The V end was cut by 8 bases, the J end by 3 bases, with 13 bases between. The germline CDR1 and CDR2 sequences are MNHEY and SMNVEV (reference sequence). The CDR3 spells CASGPFNHYGYTF. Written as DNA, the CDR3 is TGTGCCAGCGGGCCTTTCAACCACTATGGCTACACCTTC.

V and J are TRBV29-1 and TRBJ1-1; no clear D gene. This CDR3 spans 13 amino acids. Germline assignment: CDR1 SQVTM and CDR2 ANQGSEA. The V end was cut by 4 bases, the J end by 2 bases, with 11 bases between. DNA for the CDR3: TGCAGCGTTGTTGGTACGTTAAACACTGAAGCTTTCTTT. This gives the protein CSVVGTLNTEAFF.

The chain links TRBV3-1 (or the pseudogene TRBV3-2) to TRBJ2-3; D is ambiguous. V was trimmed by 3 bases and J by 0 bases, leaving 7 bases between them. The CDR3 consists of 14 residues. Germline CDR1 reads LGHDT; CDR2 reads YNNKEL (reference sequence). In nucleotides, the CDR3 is TGTGCCAGCAGCCACCCCCCTAGCACAGATACGCAGTATTTT. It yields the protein CASSHPPSTDTQYF.

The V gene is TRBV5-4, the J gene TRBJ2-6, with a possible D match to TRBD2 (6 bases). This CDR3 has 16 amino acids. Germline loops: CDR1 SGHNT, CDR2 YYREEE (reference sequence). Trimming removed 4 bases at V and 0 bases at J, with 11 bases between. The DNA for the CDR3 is TGTGCCAGCAGCAAAGGCGGGGCCTCTGGGGCCAACGTCCTGACTTTC. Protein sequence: CASSKGGASGANVLTF.

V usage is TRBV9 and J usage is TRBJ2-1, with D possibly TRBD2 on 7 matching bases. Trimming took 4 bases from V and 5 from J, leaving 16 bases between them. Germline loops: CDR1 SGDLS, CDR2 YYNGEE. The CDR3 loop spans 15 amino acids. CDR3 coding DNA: TGTGCCAGCAGCTTAGAGGGGGGGCCGAACAATGAGCAGTTCTTC. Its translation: CASSLEGGPNNEQFF.

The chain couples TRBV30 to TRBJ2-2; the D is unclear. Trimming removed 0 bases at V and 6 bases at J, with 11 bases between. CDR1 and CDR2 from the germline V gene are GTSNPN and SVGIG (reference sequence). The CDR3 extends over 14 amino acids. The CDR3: CAWSVIYPAGELFF. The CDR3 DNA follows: TGTGCCTGGAGTGTAATATATCCGGCCGGGGAGCTGTTTTTT.

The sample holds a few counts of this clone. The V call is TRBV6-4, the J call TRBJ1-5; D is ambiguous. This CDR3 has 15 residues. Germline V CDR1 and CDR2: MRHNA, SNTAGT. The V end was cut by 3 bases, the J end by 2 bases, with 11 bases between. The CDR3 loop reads CASSEGFDGNQPQHF. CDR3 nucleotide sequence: TGTGCCAGCAGTGAAGGTTTTGATGGCAATCAGCCCCAGCATTTT.

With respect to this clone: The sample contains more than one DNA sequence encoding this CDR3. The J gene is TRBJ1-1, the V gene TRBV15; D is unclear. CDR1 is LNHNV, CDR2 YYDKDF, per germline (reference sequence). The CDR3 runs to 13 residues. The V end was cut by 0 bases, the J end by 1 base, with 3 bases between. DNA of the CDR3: TGTGCCACCAGCAGAGAGGGGAACACTGAAGCTTTCTTT. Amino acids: CATSREGNTEAFF.

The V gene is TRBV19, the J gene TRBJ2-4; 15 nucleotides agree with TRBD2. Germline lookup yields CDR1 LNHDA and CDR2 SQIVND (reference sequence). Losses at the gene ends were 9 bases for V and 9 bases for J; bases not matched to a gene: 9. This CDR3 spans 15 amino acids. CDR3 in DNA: TGTGCCAGCTCAGGACTAGCGGGAGGGGTAGGCATTCAGTACTTC. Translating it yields CASSGLAGGVGIQYF.

The CDR3 spells CASSLALGLNTDTQYF. DNA of the CDR3: TGTGCCAGCAGCTTAGCCCTGGGACTTAATACAGATACGCAGTATTTT. This chain uses TRBV7-9 with TRBJ2-3; TRBD2 might be the D (6 bases). The germline CDR1 and CDR2 sequences are SEHNR and FQNEAQ (reference sequence). Between the trimmed V and J ends, which lost 0 bases and 3 bases, there was a span of 13 bases. The CDR3 consists of 16 residues.

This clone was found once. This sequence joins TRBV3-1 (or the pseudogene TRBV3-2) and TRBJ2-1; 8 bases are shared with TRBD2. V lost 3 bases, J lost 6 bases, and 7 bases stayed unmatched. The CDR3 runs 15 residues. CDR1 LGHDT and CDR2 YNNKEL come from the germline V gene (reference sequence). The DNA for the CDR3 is TGTGCCAGCAGCCAGGTCGAGCGGGAGTTCAATGAGCAGTTCTTC. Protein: CASSQVEREFNEQFF.

CDR3 sequence: CAWSRQGTEAFF. The CDR3, as DNA: TGTGCCTGGAGTCGGCAGGGCACTGAAGCTTTCTTT. V usage is TRBV30 and J usage is TRBJ1-1; a possible D gene is TRBD1 (5 bases). Trimming shortened V by 2 bases and J by 4 bases, and 8 bases separated the two germline ends. CDR3 length: 12 amino acids. Germline V lookup: CDR1 GTSNPN, CDR2 SVGIG (reference sequence).

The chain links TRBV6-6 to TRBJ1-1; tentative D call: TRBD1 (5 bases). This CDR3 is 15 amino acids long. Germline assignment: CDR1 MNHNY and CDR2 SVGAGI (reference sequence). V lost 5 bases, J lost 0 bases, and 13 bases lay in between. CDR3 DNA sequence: TGTGCCAGCAGTAGGGGCTCAAACCTGAACACTGAAGCTTTCTTT. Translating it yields CASSRGSNLNTEAFF.

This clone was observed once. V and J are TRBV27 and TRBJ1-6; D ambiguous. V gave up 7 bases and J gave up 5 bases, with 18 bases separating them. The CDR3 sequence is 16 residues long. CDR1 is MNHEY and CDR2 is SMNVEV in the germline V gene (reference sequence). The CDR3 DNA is TGTGCCAGCACTATGAAGTCTATACACGATAATTCACCCCTCCACTTT. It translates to CASTMKSIHDNSPLHF.

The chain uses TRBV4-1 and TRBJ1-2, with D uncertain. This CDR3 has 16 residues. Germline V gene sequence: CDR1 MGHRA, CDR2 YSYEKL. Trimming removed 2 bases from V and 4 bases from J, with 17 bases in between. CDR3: CASSQWSKGQFYGYTF. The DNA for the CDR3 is TGCGCCAGCAGCCAATGGTCAAAAGGGCAATTCTATGGCTACACCTTC.

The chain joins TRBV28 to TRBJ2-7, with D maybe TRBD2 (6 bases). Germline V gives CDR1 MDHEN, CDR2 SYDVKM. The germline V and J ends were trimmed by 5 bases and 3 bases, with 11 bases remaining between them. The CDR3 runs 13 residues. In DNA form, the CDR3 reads TGTGCCAGCAGTCACGGACTATACTACGAGCAGTACTTC. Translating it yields CASSHGLYYEQYF. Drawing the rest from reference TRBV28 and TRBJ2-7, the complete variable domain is DVKVTQSSRYLVKRTGEKVFLECVQDMDHENMFWYRQDPGLGLRLIYFSYDVKMKEKGDIPEGYSVSREKKERFSLILESASTNQTSMYLCASSHGLYYEQYFGPGTRLTVT.

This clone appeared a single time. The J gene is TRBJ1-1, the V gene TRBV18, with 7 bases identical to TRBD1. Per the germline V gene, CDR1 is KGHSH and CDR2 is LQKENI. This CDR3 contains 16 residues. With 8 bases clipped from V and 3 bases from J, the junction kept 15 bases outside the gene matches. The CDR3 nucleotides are TGTGCCAGCAAGCGACAGGGCGGCGTTAGGGACACTGAAGCTTTCTTT. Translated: CASKRQGGVRDTEAFF. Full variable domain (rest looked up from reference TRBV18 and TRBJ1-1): NAGVMQNPRHLVRRRGQEARLRCSPMKGHSHVYWYRQLPEEGLKFMVYLQKENIIDESGMPKERFSAEFPKEGPSILRIQQVVRGDSAAYFCASKRQGGVRDTEAFFGQGTRLTVV.

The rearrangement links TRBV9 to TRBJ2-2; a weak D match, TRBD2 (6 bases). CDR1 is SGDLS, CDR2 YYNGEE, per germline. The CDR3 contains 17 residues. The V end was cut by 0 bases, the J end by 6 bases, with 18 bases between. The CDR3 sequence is CASSVVPGRDLPGELFF. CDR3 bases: TGTGCCAGCAGCGTAGTCCCTGGGCGGGACCTTCCCGGGGAGCTGTTTTTT.

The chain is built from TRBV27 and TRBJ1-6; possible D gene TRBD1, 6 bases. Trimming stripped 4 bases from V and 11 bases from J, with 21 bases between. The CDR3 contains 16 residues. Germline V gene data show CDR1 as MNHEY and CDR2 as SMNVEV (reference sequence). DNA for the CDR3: TGTGCCAGCAGTTCCCACTTGGTGGGAGGGGGTGCACCCCTCCACTTT. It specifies CASSSHLVGGGAPLHF.

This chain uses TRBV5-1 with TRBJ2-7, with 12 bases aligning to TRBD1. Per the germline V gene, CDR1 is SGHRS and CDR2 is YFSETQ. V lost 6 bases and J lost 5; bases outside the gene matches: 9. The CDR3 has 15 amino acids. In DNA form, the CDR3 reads TGCGCCAGCACACCCTTGGGGACAGGGGGCCACGAGCAGTACTTC. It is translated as CASTPLGTGGHEQYF.

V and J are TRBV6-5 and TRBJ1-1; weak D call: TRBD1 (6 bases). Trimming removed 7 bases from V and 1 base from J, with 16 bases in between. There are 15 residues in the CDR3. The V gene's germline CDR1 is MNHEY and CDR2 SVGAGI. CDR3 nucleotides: TGTGCCAGCAAAGTCACCGGGACACCGAACACTGAAGCTTTCTTT. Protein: CASKVTGTPNTEAFF.